The clone carrying this T cell receptor (beta chain) was picked up many times. This CDR3 contains 15 residues. The V gene's germline CDR1 is LNHDA and CDR2 SQIVND (reference sequence). The J segment lost 1 base and the V segment lost 5 bases, leaving 7 bases of the junction unmatched. This specimen belongs to a study of Graves' ophthalmopathy and Graves' hyperthyroidism. Investigators amplified TCR beta CDR3 regions from RNA transcripts. First-round RT-PCR relied on HTBI primers, and a second-round multiplex PCR came next. MiXCR, applied by TCRdb to the multiplex PCR reads, yields one record per CDR3 protein. The sample carries a few hundred thousand distinct CDR3 sequences, 15% to 20% recorded once.

This chain connects TRBV19 to TRBJ1-1, with 7 bases fitting TRBD1. The clonotype comes from an adult woman with stable Graves' hyperthyroidism. The sequenced material came from peripheral blood. DNA of the CDR3: TGTGCCAGTAGTCTCGGGAGACAGGGGAACACTGAAGCTTTCTTT. Protein sequence: CASSLGRQGNTEAFF.